This T cell receptor (beta chain) comes out of a study of beta chain features in type 1 diabetes. General study results and limits: A pattern of fewer insertions and more deletions at VDJ junctions was seen in type 1 diabetes patients. Within each of all four CD4+ subsets, Type 1 diabetes patients had TCRB CDR3s that were moderately but significantly shorter. Any role of HLA type in TCRB rearrangement remained unresolved here.

V lost 2 bases to trimming and J lost 3 bases, with 9 bases between them. The CDR3 has 14 amino acids. Germline V gene sequence: CDR1 SGHNT, CDR2 YYREEE (reference sequence). TCRB transcripts that were expressed got sequenced, as all of the isolated RNA had been reverse transcribed. The study sequenced naive, central memory and regulatory T cell samples to an average of roughly 4 million reads. TCRdb keeps only in-frame clones here, not all; method: immunoSEQ multiplex PCR. The table lists approximately 140,000 clones, around 7% of them singletons, with roughly 1.4% in the top ten. About this clone: The antigen remains undetermined.

The TCR sequence derives from a woman aged 25-40 years in good health. The chain has TRBV5-4 and TRBJ2-1; a possible D gene is TRBD2 (5 bases). Source material: central memory CD4+ T cells from blood. The CDR3 reads CASSLMEDYNEQFF. As DNA, the CDR3 is TGTGCCAGCAGCTTAATGGAGGACTACAATGAGCAGTTCTTC.